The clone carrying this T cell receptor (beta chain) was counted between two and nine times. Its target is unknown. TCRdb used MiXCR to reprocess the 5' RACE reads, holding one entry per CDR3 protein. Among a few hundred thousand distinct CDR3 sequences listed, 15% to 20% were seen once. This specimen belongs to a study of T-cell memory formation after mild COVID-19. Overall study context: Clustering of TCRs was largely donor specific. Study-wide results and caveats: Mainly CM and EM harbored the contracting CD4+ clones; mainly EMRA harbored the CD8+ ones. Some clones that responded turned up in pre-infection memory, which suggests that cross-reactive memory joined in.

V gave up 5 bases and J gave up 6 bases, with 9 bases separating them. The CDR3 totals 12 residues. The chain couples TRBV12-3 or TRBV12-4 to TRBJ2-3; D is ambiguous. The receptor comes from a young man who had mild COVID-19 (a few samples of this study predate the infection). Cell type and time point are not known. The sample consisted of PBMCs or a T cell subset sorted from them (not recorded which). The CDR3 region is CASSRLGDTQYF. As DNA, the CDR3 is TGTGCCAGCAGTAGATTGGGGGATACGCAGTATTTT.